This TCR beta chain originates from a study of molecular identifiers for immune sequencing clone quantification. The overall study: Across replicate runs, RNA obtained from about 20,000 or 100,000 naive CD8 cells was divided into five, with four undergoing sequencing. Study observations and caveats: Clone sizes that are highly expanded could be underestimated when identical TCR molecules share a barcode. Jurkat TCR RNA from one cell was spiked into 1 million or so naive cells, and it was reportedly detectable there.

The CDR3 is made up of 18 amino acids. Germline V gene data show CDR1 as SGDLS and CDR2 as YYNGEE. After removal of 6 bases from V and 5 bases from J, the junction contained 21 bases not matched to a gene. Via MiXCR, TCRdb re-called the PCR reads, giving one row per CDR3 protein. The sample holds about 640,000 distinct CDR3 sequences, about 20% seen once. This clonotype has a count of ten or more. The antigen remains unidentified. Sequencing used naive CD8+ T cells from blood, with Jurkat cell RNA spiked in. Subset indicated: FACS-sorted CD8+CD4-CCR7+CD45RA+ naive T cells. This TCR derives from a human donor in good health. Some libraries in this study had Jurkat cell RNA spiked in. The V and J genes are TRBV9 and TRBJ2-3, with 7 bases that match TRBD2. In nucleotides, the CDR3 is TGTGCCAGCACCAGGAGCGGGATGGGTGGACGCGGCGGAGATACGCAGTATTTT. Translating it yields CASTRSGMGGRGGDTQYF.